This TCR beta chain was identified during a study of blood T cell repertoires in COVID-19. Sequencing used immunoSEQ multiplex PCR; TCRdb keeps in-frame clones, though not all of them. The sample shows under 9,000 clones, roughly 89% of them seen only once. This clone is labeled medium-sized. This clonotype was obtained from a human donor with active COVID-19. The donor label of this sample is uncertain. Sequencing input: peripheral blood.

CDR3 region: CASRNRAGSYEQYF. CDR3 nucleotide sequence: TGTGCCAGCAGAAACAGGGCCGGCTCCTACGAGCAGTACTTC. The chain employs TRBV11-1 and TRBJ2-7, with D tentatively TRBD1 (6 bases). Germline loops: CDR1 SGHAT, CDR2 FQDESV (reference sequence). The germline V and J ends were trimmed by 6 bases and 0 bases, with 12 bases remaining between them. The length of the CDR3 is 14 residues.